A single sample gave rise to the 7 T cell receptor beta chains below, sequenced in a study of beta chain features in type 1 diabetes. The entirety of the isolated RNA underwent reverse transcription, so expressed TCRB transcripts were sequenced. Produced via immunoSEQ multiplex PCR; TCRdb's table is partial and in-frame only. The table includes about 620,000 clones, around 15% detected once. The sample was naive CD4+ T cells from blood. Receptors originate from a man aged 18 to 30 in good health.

The CDR3 is CASGGLSTDTQYF. The CDR3 DNA follows: TGTGCCAGTGGGGGCCTATCCACAGATACGCAGTATTTT. The V and J genes are TRBV4-2 and TRBJ2-3; D possibly corresponds to TRBD1 (6 bases). The CDR3 consists of 13 residues. Germline-derived CDR1 and CDR2 are LGHNA and YNFKEQ. V was pared by 9 bases and J by 2 bases, with 12 bases between.

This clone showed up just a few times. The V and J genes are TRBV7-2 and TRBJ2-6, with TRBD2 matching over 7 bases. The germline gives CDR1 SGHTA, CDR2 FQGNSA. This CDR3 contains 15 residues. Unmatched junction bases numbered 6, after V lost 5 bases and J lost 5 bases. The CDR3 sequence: CASSLGTIWANVLTF. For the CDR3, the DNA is TGTGCCAGCAGCCTCGGGACTATTTGGGCCAACGTCCTGACTTTC.

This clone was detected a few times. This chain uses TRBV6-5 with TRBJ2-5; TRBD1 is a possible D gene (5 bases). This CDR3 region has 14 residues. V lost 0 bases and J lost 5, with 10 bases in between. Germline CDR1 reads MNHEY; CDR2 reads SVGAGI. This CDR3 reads CASSYSQALETQYF. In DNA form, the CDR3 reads TGTGCCAGCAGTTACTCACAGGCTTTGGAGACCCAGTACTTC.

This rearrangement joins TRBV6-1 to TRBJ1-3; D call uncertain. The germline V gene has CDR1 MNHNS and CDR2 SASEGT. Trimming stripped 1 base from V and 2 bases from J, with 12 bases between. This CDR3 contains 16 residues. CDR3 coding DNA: TGTGCCAGCAGTGAAGTGCCTACCAGGCCTGGAAACACCATATATTTT. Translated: CASSEVPTRPGNTIYF.

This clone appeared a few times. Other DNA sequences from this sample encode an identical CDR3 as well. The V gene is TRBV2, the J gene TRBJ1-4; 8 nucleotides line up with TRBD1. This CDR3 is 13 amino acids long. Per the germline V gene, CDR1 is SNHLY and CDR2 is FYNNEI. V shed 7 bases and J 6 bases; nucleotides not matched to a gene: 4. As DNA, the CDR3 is TGTGCCAGCATCAGGGGGCGGGATGAAAAACTGTTTTTT. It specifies CASIRGRDEKLFF.

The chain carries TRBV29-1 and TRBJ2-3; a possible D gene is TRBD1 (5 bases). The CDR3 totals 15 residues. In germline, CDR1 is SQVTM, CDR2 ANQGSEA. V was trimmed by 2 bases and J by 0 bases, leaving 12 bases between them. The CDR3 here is CSVERGLGSTDTQYF. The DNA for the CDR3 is TGCAGCGTTGAAAGGGGTTTGGGCAGCACAGATACGCAGTATTTT.

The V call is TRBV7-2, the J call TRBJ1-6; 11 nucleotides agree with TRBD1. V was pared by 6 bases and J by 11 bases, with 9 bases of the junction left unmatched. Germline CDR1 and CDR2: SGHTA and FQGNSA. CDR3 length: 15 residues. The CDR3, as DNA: TGTGCCAGCAGTTCGGACAGGGGGCCCCCGGCACCCCTCCACTTT. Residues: CASSSDRGPPAPLHF. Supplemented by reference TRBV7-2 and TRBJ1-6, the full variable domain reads GAGVSQSPSNKVTEKGKDVELRCDPISGHTALYWYRQSLGQGLEFLIYFQGNSAPDKSGLPSDRFSAERTGGSVSTLTIQRTQQEDSAVYLCASSSDRGPPAPLHFGNGTRLTVT.